This record covers a single T cell receptor (beta chain). This CDR3 is built from 19 residues. Germline V lookup: CDR1 SGHNT, CDR2 YENEEA. V was clipped by 5 bases and J by 0 bases, with 22 bases between them. The data were obtained in a study of blood T cell repertoires in COVID-19. Study context: Sources were T cells, B-cell-depleted T cells, or PBMCs; the material itself was cDNA or gDNA.

In the original workflow: Reference gene primer amplification gave estimated nucleated cell counts. Clones were read by immunoSEQ multiplex PCR, and TCRdb kept only the in-frame ones, dropping some. Clone size and V and J calls were adopted from that table, with D and trimming inferred from the DNA. The sample carries about 140,000 clones, around 80% recorded once. The receptor's source is a man aged 60-69 years with acute or convalescent COVID-19. The specimen sequenced was peripheral blood. This sequence joins TRBV11-3 and TRBJ2-2; possibly TRBD2 for D (6 bases). CDR3 DNA sequence: TGTGCCAGCAGCCCAGCATCGGGACTCGCTCGTCCGAACACCGGGGAGCTGTTTTTT. It yields the protein CASSPASGLARPNTGELFF. Full variable domain (rest looked up from reference TRBV11-3 and TRBJ2-2): EAGVVQSPRYKIIEKKQPVAFWCNPISGHNTLYWYLQNLGQGPELLIRYENEEAVDDSQLPKDRFSAERLKGVDSTLKIQPAELGDSAVYLCASSPASGLARPNTGELFFGEGSRLTVL.